Listed below are T cell receptor beta chains from one sample, sequenced in a study of blood T cell repertoires in COVID-19. Libraries were prepared by immunoSEQ multiplex PCR; TCRdb keeps only in-frame clonotypes and omits some of them. The sample lists roughly 180,000 clones; under 85% were seen once. Sequenced material: peripheral blood. Receptor source: a man aged 55-75 years who had recovered from COVID-19. CDR3s include the opening cysteine and the closing phenylalanine or tryptophan. A D gene is named only where the DNA matches it firmly. The size entry is marked missing in some rows and otherwise reads once, few, many or a size class.

V gene,clone size,D gene,J gene,CDR3 protein,CDR3 DNA
TRBV5-1,NA,TRBD1,TRBJ2-2,CASSLGTGLNTGELFF,TGCGCCAGCAGCTTGGGGACAGGCTTGAACACCGGGGAGCTGTTTTTT
TRBV5-1,NA,NA,TRBJ1-1,CASTPFGVMDTEAFF,TGCGCCAGCACCCCCTTCGGGGTTATGGACACTGAAGCTTTCTTT
TRBV6-2/TRBV6-3,NA,TRBD1,TRBJ1-4,CASSYSGQVNEKLFF,TGTGCCAGCAGTTACTCGGGACAGGTGAACGAAAAACTGTTTTTT
TRBV5-4,NA,NA,TRBJ1-2,CASSEGVSPNYGYTF,TGTGCCAGCAGCGAGGGAGTCTCTCCTAACTATGGCTACACCTTC
TRBV19,NA,NA,TRBJ1-2,CASSIFTNYGYTF,TGTGCCAGTAGTATATTCACTAACTATGGCTACACCTTC
TRBV19,NA,NA,TRBJ1-3,CATREGGRFSGNTIYF,TGTGCCACCCGGGAGGGGGGAAGATTCTCTGGAAACACCATATATTTT
TRBV19,few,NA,TRBJ1-2,CASSIGRNGYTF,TGTGCCAGTAGTATAGGGAGAAATGGCTACACCTTC
TRBV3-1/TRBV3-2,NA,TRBD1,TRBJ1-2,CASSQGDRGGGYTF,TGTGCCAGCAGCCAAGGAGACAGGGGGGGAGGCTACACCTTC
TRBV3-1/TRBV3-2,NA,TRBD1,TRBJ2-7,CASSPGSGQGVYEQYF,TGTGCCAGCAGCCCAGGGAGTGGACAGGGGGTCTACGAGCAGTACTTC
TRBV5-1,NA,TRBD1,TRBJ1-4,CASRPVGTENEKLFF,TGCGCCAGCAGACCAGTGGGGACAGAGAATGAAAAACTGTTTTTT
TRBV18,once,TRBD1,TRBJ2-2,CASSSTGGETGELFF,TGTGCCAGCTCATCGACAGGGGGCGAGACCGGGGAGCTGTTTTTT
TRBV7-9,once,NA,TRBJ2-7,CASSFSETRSNEQYF,TGTGCCAGCAGCTTCTCCGAGACTAGAAGCAACGAGCAGTACTTC
TRBV29-1,once,NA,TRBJ2-3,CSVGQRGTDTQYF,TGCAGCGTAGGACAGAGGGGCACAGATACGCAGTATTTT
TRBV5-1,NA,TRBD2,TRBJ2-5,CASSLASGGAAETQYF,TGCGCCAGCAGCTTGGCAAGCGGGGGGGCCGCGGAGACCCAGTACTTC
TRBV19,NA,NA,TRBJ1-2,CASRTAHFSNYGYTF,TGTGCCAGTAGGACAGCCCATTTCTCTAACTATGGCTACACCTTC
TRBV6-6,NA,NA,TRBJ1-3,CAIQEGAGNTIYF,TGTGCCATCCAGGAGGGAGCTGGAAACACCATATATTTT
TRBV19,NA,NA,TRBJ1-1,CSLGTPLIYEAFF,TGTTCTCTCGGGACACCCCTTATATACGAAGCTTTCTTT
TRBV10-3,NA,NA,TRBJ1-1,CAISEFQAGNTEAFF,TGTGCCATCAGTGAATTCCAAGCAGGGAACACTGAAGCTTTCTTT
TRBV7-8,NA,TRBD1,TRBJ1-6,CASKPGQQHSPLHF,TGTGCCAGCAAACCGGGACAGCAACATTCACCCCTCCACTTT
TRBV19,few,TRBD1,TRBJ2-7,CASGQGGYEQYF,TGTGCCAGCGGACAGGGTGGGTACGAGCAGTACTTC
TRBV6-5,NA,NA,TRBJ2-5,CASSYGGEETQYF,TGTGCCAGCAGTTACGGAGGGGAAGAGACCCAGTACTTC
TRBV5-1,NA,TRBD2,TRBJ2-3,CASSIGLAGAITDTQYF,TGCGCCAGCAGCATCGGACTAGCGGGGGCCATCACAGATACGCAGTATTTT
TRBV6-1,NA,NA,TRBJ2-5,CASSDSPERSETQYF,TGTGCCAGCAGTGATTCCCCGGAGAGATCAGAGACCCAGTACTTC
TRBV4-3,NA,TRBD2,TRBJ2-1,CASSQGAGDYNEQFF,TGCGCCAGCAGCCAAGGCGCGGGGGACTACAATGAGCAGTTCTTC
TRBV6-5,NA,TRBD1,TRBJ1-5,CASRTGVDQPQHF,TGTGCCAGCAGAACAGGGGTAGATCAGCCCCAGCATTTT
TRBV25-1,NA,TRBD1,TRBJ2-3,CASSARTGRSTDTQYF,TGTGCCAGCAGTGCCCGGACAGGGAGGAGCACAGATACGCAGTATTTT
TRBV9,once,NA,TRBJ1-1,CASSVGPEGGYTEAFF,TGTGCCAGCAGCGTAGGTCCCGAGGGTGGTTACACTGAAGCTTTCTTT
TRBV20-1,NA,NA,TRBJ1-2,CSALDSGYTF,TGCAGTGCCCTCGATAGTGGCTACACCTTC
TRBV12-5,NA,TRBD1,TRBJ2-2,CASGQRDRDTGELFF,TGTGCTAGTGGTCAACGGGACAGGGACACCGGGGAGCTGTTTTTT